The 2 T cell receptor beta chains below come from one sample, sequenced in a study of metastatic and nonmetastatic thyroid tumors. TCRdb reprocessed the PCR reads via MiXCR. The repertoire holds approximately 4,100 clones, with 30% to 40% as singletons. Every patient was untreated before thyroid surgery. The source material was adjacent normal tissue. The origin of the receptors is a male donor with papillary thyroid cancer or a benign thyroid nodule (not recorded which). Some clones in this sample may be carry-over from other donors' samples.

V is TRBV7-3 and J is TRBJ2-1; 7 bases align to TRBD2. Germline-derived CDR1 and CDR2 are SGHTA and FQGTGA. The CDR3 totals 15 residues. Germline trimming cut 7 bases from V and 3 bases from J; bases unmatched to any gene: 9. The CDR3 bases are TGTGCCAGCACCCAGGTGGCGGGGGTCTACAATGAGCAGTTCTTC. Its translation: CASTQVAGVYNEQFF. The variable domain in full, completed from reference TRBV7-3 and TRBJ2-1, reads GAGVSQTPSNKVTEKGKYVELRCDPISGHTALYWYRQSLGQGPEFLIYFQGTGAADDSGLPNDRFFAVRPEGSVSTLKIQRTERGDSAVYLCASTQVAGVYNEQFFGPGTRLTVL.

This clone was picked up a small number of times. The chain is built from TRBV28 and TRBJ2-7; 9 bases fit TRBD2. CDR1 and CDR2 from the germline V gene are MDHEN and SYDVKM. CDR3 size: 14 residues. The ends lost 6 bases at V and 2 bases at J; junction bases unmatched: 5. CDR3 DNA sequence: TGTGCCAGCAGGGAAGCGGGAGGACCCTACGAGCAGTACTTC. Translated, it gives CASREAGGPYEQYF.